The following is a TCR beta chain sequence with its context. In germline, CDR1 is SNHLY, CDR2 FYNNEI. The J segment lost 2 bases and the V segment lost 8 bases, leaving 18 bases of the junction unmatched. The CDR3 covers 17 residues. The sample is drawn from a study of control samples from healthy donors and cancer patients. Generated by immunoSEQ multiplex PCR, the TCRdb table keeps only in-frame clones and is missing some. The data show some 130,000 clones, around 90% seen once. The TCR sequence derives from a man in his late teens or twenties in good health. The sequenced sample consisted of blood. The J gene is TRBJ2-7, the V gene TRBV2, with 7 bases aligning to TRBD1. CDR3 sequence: CASWSDRDNRRTYEQYF. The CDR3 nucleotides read TGTGCCAGCTGGAGTGACAGGGATAATAGAAGGACCTACGAGCAGTACTTC.